These T cell receptor beta chains were read from a single sample in a study of T-cell memory formation after mild COVID-19. From the 5' RACE reads, TCRdb called clonotypes with MiXCR, one entry per CDR3 protein. The table has approximately 260,000 distinct CDR3 sequences, around 17% seen once. Sample: PBMCs or a T cell subset sorted from them (not recorded which). Receptor source: a man aged 18 to 29 who had mild COVID-19 (a few samples of this study predate the infection). Cell type and time point are not known. CDR3s include the opening cysteine and the closing phenylalanine or tryptophan. The D gene is left open where the match is weak. Where a row states a size, it is once, few, many or the class of an expanded clone; other rows omit it.

>TRBJ2-5|-|many|TRBV5-1
CASSLGRKETQYF
TGCGCCAGCAGCTTGGGGAGGAAAGAGACCCAGTACTTC
>TRBJ2-1|-|-|TRBV5-1
CASSLVVGSSYNEQFF
TGCGCCAGCAGCTTGGTGGTCGGGAGCTCCTACAATGAGCAGTTCTTC
>TRBJ1-1|-|few|TRBV9
CASSPIVGAETAPGERAFF
TGTGCCAGCAGCCCAATTGTTGGGGCGGAAACTGCCCCAGGGGAAAGAGCTTTCTTT
>TRBJ1-1|-|few|TRBV20-1
CSARDGPMNTEAFF
TGCAGTGCTAGAGATGGACCCATGAACACTGAAGCTTTCTTT
>TRBJ2-3|-|-|TRBV7-6
CASSLGLSPGTDTQYF
TGTGCCAGCAGCTTGGGGCTATCGCCGGGCACAGATACGCAGTATTTT
>TRBJ1-4|-|few|TRBV5-1
CASSQSTTNEKLFF
TGCGCCAGCAGCCAGAGCACAACTAATGAAAAACTGTTTTTT
>TRBJ2-1|-|-|TRBV7-6
CASSSTDREQFF
TGTGCCAGCAGCTCCACGGACAGAGAGCAGTTCTTC
>TRBJ2-2|-|-|TRBV7-9
CASSLVGVAGELFF
TGTGCCAGCAGCTTAGTGGGAGTGGCCGGGGAGCTGTTTTTT
>TRBJ1-5|-|-|TRBV2
CASTQGVGSNQPQHF
TGTGCCAGCACTCAGGGTGTCGGTAGCAATCAGCCCCAGCATTTT
>TRBJ2-7|-|-|TRBV6-2/TRBV6-3
CASSYSIALDEQYF
TGTGCCAGCAGTTACTCTATCGCCCTCGACGAGCAGTACTTC
>TRBJ1-1|-|few|TRBV20-1
CSARDPRRNTEAFF
TGCAGTGCTAGAGATCCCAGGCGGAACACTGAAGCTTTCTTT
>TRBJ2-1|TRBD2|-|TRBV7-2
CASSFPGGPKTNEQFF
TGTGCCAGCAGCTTCCCGGGGGGTCCCAAGACCAATGAGCAGTTCTTC
>TRBJ1-1|TRBD1|-|TRBV6-1
CASTLQGSGAFF
TGTGCCAGCACCCTACAGGGGAGTGGGGCTTTCTTT
>TRBJ2-7|-|-|TRBV29-1
CSVEELGHENEQYF
TGCAGCGTTGAAGAGCTGGGACACGAGAACGAGCAGTACTTC
>TRBJ2-4|TRBD2|many|TRBV7-2
CASSLTSGGSKNIQYF
TGTGCCAGCAGCCTGACTAGCGGGGGCTCCAAAAACATTCAGTACTTC
>TRBJ1-1|TRBD1|few|TRBV18
CASSPPGQGYTEAFF
TGTGCCAGCTCACCACCGGGACAGGGGTACACTGAAGCTTTCTTT
>TRBJ2-7|TRBD1|few|TRBV12-5
CASGFGRVRDSSYEQYF
TGTGCTAGTGGTTTTGGGCGCGTTCGGGACAGCTCCTACGAGCAGTACTTC
>TRBJ2-5|-|few|TRBV5-1
CASSSGVGYQETQYF
TGCGCCAGCAGCTCTGGGGTGGGGTACCAAGAGACCCAGTACTTC
>TRBJ2-5|TRBD2|few|TRBV5-1
CASSPGAGNQETQYF
TGCGCCAGCAGCCCGGGAGCGGGGAACCAAGAGACCCAGTACTTC
>TRBJ1-6|-|-|TRBV28
CASGQNNSPLHF
TGTGCCAGCGGGCAGAACAATTCACCCCTCCACTTT
>TRBJ2-7|-|few|TRBV5-1
CASSLAQFYEQYF
TGCGCCAGCAGCTTGGCACAGTTCTACGAGCAGTACTTC
>TRBJ1-1|-|-|TRBV20-1
CSARLGVYDTEAFF
TGCAGTGCTAGATTGGGGGTCTACGACACTGAAGCTTTCTTT
>TRBJ2-1|-|many|TRBV7-3
CASSLIAGSLNEQFF
TGTGCCAGCAGCTTAATTGCGGGCAGCCTCAATGAGCAGTTCTTC
>TRBJ2-3|TRBD2|-|TRBV7-3
CASSYGLAGGTDTQYF
TGTGCCAGCAGCTACGGACTAGCGGGGGGCACAGATACGCAGTATTTT
>TRBJ2-1|-|-|TRBV4-2
CASSHGQQTNEQFF
TGTGCCAGCAGCCACGGACAGCAGACCAATGAGCAGTTCTTC
>TRBJ2-5|TRBD1|few|TRBV5-1
CASKPQTGGAETQYF
TGCGCCAGCAAGCCTCAGACAGGGGGCGCAGAGACCCAGTACTTC
>TRBJ2-1|-|-|TRBV7-9
CASSFGMNEQFF
TGTGCCAGCAGCTTCGGAATGAATGAGCAGTTCTTC
>TRBJ2-2|-|few|TRBV4-2
CASRGTERDTGELFF
TGTGCCAGCAGGGGGACGGAACGCGACACCGGGGAGCTGTTTTTT
>TRBJ1-2|TRBD1|few|TRBV7-2
CASSSTGDNGYGYTF
TGTGCCAGCAGCTCGACAGGGGACAACGGCTATGGCTACACCTTC
>TRBJ2-6|TRBD1|-|TRBV19
CASSMQGAKANVLTF
TGTGCCAGTAGTATGCAGGGGGCTAAAGCCAACGTCCTGACTTTC
>TRBJ2-4|-|-|TRBV7-2
CASSLIGNIQYF
TGTGCCAGCAGCCTAATAGGGAACATTCAGTACTTC
>TRBJ2-2|-|-|TRBV29-1
CSVIVGHWTGELFF
TGCAGCGTCATCGTGGGACATTGGACCGGGGAGCTGTTTTTT
>TRBJ1-1|-|few|TRBV9
CASSVGSRGLGAFF
TGTGCCAGCAGCGTAGGGTCACGGGGGTTAGGGGCTTTCTTT
>TRBJ2-3|TRBD2|-|TRBV20-1
CSARLLAGGMGTDTQYF
TGCAGTGCTAGACTCCTAGCGGGGGGGATGGGAACAGATACGCAGTATTTT
>TRBJ2-1|TRBD2|few|TRBV7-3
CASSSRTSGGFDEQFF
TGTGCCAGCAGCTCGCGGACTAGCGGGGGGTTCGATGAGCAGTTCTTC
>TRBJ2-6|-|many|TRBV20-1
CSASPSSGANVLTF
TGCAGTGCTAGCCCCAGCTCTGGGGCCAACGTCCTGACTTTC
>TRBJ1-1|-|-|TRBV6-2/TRBV6-3
CASSPAVTEAFF
TGTGCCAGCAGCCCGGCGGTCACTGAAGCTTTCTTT
>TRBJ1-5|TRBD1|-|TRBV18
CASSGTGGGNQPQHF
TGTGCCAGCTCAGGGACAGGGGGAGGCAATCAGCCCCAGCATTTT
>TRBJ2-5|-|-|TRBV15
CSTSRDLGLEETQYF
TGTTCCACCAGCAGAGATTTGGGGTTGGAAGAGACCCAGTACTTC
>TRBJ2-3|-|few|TRBV12-3/TRBV12-4
CASSSIGEAPHTDTQYF
TGTGCCAGCAGTTCCATAGGGGAGGCGCCCCACACAGATACGCAGTATTTT
>TRBJ2-3|-|few|TRBV4-1
CASSQAGVEYRYF
TGCGCCAGCAGCCAAGCGGGGGTCGAGTATCGGTATTTT